Included here is one TCR beta chain sequence, with context. The source of the sample is a study of OX40 agonist ivuxolimab in advanced cancers. Study-wide background: Patient treatment consisted of intravenous ivuxolimab administration every 2 weeks at 0.01 to 10 mg/kg.

The method was immunoSEQ multiplex PCR; TCRdb's version includes in-frame clones alone and lacks a portion of them. The table includes 100,000 or so clones, 94% detected once. The sequencing used CD4+ or CD8+ T cells sorted from blood, collected in a trial of the OX40 agonist ivuxolimab. This receptor was taken from an adult with an advanced solid tumor such as melanoma, head and neck, liver or kidney cancer.

CDR3 amino acids: CASRGLAVTDTQYF. CDR3 nucleotides: TGTGCCAGCAGGGGACTTGCGGTCACAGATACGCAGTATTTT. The rearrangement uses TRBV2 and TRBJ2-3; D is perhaps TRBD2 (6 bases). The V end was cut by 6 bases, the J end by 2 bases, with 12 bases between. This CDR3 contains 14 residues. Germline CDR1 is SNHLY and CDR2 is FYNNEI.